The T cell receptor (beta chain) under discussion was sequenced for a study of blood T cell repertoires in COVID-19. This clone occurred a few times. Sequenced by immunoSEQ multiplex PCR; TCRdb stores in-frame clones only, minus some. The table has around 230,000 clones, around four fifths seen once. The V end lost 6 bases, the J end lost 3 bases, and 12 bases lay between the germline ends. The CDR3 extends over 13 amino acids. Germline V gene sequence: CDR1 ENHRY, CDR2 SYGVKD. Material for sequencing was peripheral blood. This chain connects TRBV10-3 to TRBJ2-7; no clear D gene. The receptor was isolated from a woman in her seventies with active or convalescent COVID-19. The CDR3 reads CAISPPAVYEQYF. CDR3 nucleotides: TGTGCCATCAGCCCCCCCGCGGTCTACGAGCAGTACTTC.